Below, 3 T cell receptor beta chains from the same sample are listed, as sequenced in a study of shared clonotypes between healthy human individuals. Clones were sequenced by immunoSEQ multiplex PCR, and TCRdb holds only the in-frame ones, with some missing. The table records 2.5 million or so clones, 85% to 95% of them present only once. The source material was naive CD4+ T cells sorted from blood. Subset specified: CD45RA+ positively selected. The source is a young man in good health.

The chain carries TRBV19 and TRBJ2-5; 14 bases line up with TRBD2. Trimming took 8 bases from V and 5 from J; bases not matched to a gene: 10. The CDR3 runs to 16 residues. Germline-derived CDR1 and CDR2 are LNHDA and SQIVND (reference sequence). The DNA for the CDR3 is TGTGCCAGTTCAACCGGGACTAGCGGGGGCGGGGAGACCCAGTACTTC. Its protein is CASSTGTSGGGETQYF. Based on the CDR3 plus reference TRBV19 and TRBJ2-5, the full variable domain is DGGITQSPKYLFRKEGQNVTLSCEQNLNHDAMYWYRQDPGQGLRLIYYSQIVNDFQKGDIAEGYSVSREKKESFPLTVTSAQKNPTAFYLCASSTGTSGGGETQYFGPGTRLLVL.

The chain is built from TRBV7-9 and TRBJ2-5; 8 bases map to TRBD2. The CDR3 is 15 amino acids. Trimming removed 5 bases from V and 4 bases from J; junction bases left unmatched: 9. CDR1 is SEHNR, CDR2 FQNEAQ, per germline (reference sequence). CDR3 sequence (DNA): TGTGCCAGCAGCATACGAGCGGGAGAGGGAGAGACCCAGTACTTC. Translated, it gives CASSIRAGEGETQYF.

This rearrangement joins TRBV5-5 to TRBJ1-3; D is possibly TRBD1 (6 bases). The CDR3 loop spans 14 amino acids. Between the trimmed V and J ends, which lost 7 bases and 3 bases, there was a span of 14 bases. Germline CDR1 reads SGHKS; CDR2 reads YYEKEE (reference sequence). The CDR3 is CASHRDQGGNTIYF. CDR3 DNA sequence: TGTGCCAGCCACAGGGACCAGGGTGGAAACACCATATATTTT.